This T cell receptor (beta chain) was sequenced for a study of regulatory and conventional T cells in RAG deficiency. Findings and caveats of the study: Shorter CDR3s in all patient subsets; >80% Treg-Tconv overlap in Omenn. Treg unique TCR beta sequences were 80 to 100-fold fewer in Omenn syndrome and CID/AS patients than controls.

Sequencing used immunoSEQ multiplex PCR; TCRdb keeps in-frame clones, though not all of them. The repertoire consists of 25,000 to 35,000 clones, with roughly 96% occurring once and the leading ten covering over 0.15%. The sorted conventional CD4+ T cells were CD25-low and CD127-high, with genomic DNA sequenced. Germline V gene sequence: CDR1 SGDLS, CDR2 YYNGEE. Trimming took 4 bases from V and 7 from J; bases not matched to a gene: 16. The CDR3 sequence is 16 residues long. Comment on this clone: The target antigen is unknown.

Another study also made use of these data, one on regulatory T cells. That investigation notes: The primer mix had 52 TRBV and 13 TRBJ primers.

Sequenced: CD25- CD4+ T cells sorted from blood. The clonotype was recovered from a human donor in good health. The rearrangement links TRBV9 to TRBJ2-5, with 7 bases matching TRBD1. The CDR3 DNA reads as TGTGCCAGCAGCCCCACAGAGGGGGCTAGCTGGGTGACCCAGTACTTC. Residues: CASSPTEGASWVTQYF.